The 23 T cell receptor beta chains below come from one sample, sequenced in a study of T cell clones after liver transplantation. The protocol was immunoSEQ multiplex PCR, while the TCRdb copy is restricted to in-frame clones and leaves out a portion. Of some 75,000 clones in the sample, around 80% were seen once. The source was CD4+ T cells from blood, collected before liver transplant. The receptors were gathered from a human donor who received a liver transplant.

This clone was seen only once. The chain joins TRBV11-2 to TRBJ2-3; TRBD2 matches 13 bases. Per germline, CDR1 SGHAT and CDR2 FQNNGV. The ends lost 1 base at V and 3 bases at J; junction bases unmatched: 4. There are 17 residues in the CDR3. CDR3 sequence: CASSLGPGLAGTDTQYF. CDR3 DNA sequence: TGTGCCAGCAGCTTAGGCCCGGGACTAGCGGGAACAGATACGCAGTATTTT.

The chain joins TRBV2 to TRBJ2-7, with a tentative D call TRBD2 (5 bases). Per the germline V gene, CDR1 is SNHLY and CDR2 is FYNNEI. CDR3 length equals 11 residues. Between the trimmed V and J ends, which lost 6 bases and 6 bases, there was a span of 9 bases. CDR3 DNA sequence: TGTGCCAGCAGCGGGGAAGGCGAGCAGTACTTC. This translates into CASSGEGEQYF.

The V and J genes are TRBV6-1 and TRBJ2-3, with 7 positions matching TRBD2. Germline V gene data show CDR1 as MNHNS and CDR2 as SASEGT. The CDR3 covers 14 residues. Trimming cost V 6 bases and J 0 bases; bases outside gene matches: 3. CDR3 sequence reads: CASSLAGSTDTQYF. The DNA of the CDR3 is TGTGCCAGCAGCTTAGCGGGTAGCACAGATACGCAGTATTTT.

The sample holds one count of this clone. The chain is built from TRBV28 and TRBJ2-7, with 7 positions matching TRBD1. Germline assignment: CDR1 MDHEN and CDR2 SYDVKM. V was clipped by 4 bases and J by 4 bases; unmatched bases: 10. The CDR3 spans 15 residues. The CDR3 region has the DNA TGTGCCAGCAGTTACCCGGGGACAGACAAGTACGAGCAGTACTTC. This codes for CASSYPGTDKYEQYF.

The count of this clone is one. Here the CDR3 reads CASSRSTGARGNTEAFF. In DNA form, the CDR3 reads TGTGCCAGCAGCCGGTCCACAGGGGCCCGGGGGAACACTGAAGCTTTCTTT. The gene calls are TRBV9 and TRBJ1-1, with 7 bases fitting TRBD1. Per germline, CDR1 SGDLS and CDR2 YYNGEE. With V trimmed by 4 bases and J by 1 base, 13 bases remained unmatched. The CDR3 is 17 residues long.

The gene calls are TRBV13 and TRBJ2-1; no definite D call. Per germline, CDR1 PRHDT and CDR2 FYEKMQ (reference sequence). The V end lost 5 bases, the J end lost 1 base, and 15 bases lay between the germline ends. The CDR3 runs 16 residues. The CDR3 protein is CASSVNNGGSYNEQFF. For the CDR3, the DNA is TGTGCCAGCAGCGTAAACAACGGCGGTTCCTACAATGAGCAGTTCTTC.

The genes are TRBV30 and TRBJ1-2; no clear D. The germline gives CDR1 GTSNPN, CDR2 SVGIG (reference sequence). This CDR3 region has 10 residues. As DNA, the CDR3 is TGTGCTGCCATTAACTATGGCTACACCTTC. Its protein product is CAAINYGYTF. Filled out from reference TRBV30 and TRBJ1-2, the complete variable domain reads SQTIHQWPATLVQPVGSPLSLECTVEGTSNPNLYWYRQAAGRGLQLLFYSVGIGQISSEVPQNLSASRPQDRQFILSSKKLLLSDSGFYLCAAINYGYTFGSGTRLTVV.

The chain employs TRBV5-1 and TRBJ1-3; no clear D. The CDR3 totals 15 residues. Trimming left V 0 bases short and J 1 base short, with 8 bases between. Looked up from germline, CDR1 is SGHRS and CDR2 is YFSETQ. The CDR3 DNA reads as TGCGCCAGCAGCTTGGGCCCCGATTCTGGAAACACCATATATTTT. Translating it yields CASSLGPDSGNTIYF.

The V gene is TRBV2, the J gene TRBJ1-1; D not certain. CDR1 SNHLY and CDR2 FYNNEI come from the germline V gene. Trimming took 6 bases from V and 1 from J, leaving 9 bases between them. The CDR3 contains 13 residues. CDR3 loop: CASSADGNTEAFF. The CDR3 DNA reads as TGTGCCAGCAGCGCAGACGGGAACACTGAAGCTTTCTTT.

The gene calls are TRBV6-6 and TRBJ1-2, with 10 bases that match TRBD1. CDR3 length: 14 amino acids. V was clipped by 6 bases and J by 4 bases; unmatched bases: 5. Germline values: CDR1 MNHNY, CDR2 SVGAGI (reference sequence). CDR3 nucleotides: TGTGCCAGCAGCCGGACAGGGGGATCCTATGGCTACACCTTC. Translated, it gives CASSRTGGSYGYTF.

The CDR3 DNA is TGTGCCAGCAGTTTAACCCCCCAGGGGTACAATCAGCCCCAGCATTTT. It yields the protein CASSLTPQGYNQPQHF. This rearrangement joins TRBV27 to TRBJ1-5; D is possibly TRBD1 (6 bases). Trimming left V 2 bases short and J 3 bases short, with 14 bases between. Looked up from germline, CDR1 is MNHEY and CDR2 is SMNVEV (reference sequence). The CDR3 totals 16 residues.

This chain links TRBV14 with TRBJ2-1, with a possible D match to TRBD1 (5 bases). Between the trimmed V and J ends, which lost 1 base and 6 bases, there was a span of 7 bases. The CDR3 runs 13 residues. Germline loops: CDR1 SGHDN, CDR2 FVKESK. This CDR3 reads CASSQAGPNEQFF. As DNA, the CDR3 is TGTGCCAGCAGCCAAGCAGGGCCCAATGAGCAGTTCTTC.

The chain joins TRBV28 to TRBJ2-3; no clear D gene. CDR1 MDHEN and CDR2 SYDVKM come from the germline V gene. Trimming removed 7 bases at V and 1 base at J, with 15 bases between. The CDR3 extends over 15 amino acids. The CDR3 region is CASTPYGAGTDTQYF. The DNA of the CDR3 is TGTGCCAGCACCCCTTACGGTGCTGGCACAGATACGCAGTATTTT.

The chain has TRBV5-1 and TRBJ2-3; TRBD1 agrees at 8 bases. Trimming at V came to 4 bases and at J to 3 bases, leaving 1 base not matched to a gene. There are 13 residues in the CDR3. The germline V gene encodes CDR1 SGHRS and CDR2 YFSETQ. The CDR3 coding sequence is TGCGCCAGCAGCGGACAGGGAACAGATACGCAGTATTTT. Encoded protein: CASSGQGTDTQYF.

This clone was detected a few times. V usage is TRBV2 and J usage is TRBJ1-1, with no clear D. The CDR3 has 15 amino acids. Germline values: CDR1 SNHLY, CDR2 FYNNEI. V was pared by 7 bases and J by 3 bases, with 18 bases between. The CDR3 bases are TGTGCCAGCATCTTTCGCGCAGGTATTGACACTGAAGCTTTCTTT. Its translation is CASIFRAGIDTEAFF.

The CDR3 spells CASSAQAYSSGAGELFF. CDR3 coding DNA: TGCGCCAGCAGCGCTCAAGCTTATTCTAGCGGGGCCGGGGAGCTGTTTTTT. The rearrangement uses TRBV5-1 and TRBJ2-2; 9 bases agree with TRBD2. CDR3 length: 17 residues. CDR1 SGHRS and CDR2 YFSETQ come from the germline V gene. V was pared by 4 bases and J by 6 bases, with 13 bases of the junction left unmatched.

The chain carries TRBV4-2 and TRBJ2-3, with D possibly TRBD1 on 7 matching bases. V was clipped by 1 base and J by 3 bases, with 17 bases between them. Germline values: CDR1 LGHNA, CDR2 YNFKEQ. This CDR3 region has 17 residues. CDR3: CASSQVGRTGPTDTQYF. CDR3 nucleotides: TGTGCCAGCAGCCAAGTAGGGAGGACAGGCCCGACAGATACGCAGTATTTT.

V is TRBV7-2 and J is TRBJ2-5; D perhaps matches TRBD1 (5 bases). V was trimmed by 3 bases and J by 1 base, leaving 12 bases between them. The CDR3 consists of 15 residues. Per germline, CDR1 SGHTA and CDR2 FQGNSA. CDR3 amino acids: CASSFRVGPQETQYF. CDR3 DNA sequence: TGTGCCAGCAGCTTTAGGGTGGGGCCCCAAGAGACCCAGTACTTC.

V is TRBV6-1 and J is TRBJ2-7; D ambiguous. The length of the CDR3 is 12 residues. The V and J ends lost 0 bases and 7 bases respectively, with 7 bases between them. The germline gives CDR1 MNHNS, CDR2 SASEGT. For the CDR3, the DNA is TGTGCCAGCAGTGAAGCGTTCTGGGAGCAGTACTTC. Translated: CASSEAFWEQYF.

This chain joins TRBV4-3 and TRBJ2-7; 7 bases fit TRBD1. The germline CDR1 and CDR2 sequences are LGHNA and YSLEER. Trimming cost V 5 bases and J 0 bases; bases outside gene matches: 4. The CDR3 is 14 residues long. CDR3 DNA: TGCGCCAGCAGCACCAGGACAGGCTCCTACGAGCAGTACTTC. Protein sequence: CASSTRTGSYEQYF.

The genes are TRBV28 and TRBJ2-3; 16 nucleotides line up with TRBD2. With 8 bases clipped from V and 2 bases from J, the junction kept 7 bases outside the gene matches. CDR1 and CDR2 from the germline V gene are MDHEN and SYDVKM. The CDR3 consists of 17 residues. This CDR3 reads CASGDGTSGRATDTQYF. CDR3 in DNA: TGTGCCAGCGGTGACGGGACTAGCGGGAGGGCCACAGATACGCAGTATTTT.

CDR3 protein: CASSAEQGGETQYF. The CDR3 DNA is TGTGCCAGCAGCGCGGAACAGGGGGGAGAGACCCAGTACTTC. V and J are TRBV9 and TRBJ2-5; TRBD1 aligns across 8 bases. The V gene end was trimmed by 3 bases and the J gene end by 4 bases; junction bases not matched to a gene: 5. CDR3 length: 14 residues. From germline, CDR1 is SGDLS and CDR2 YYNGEE.

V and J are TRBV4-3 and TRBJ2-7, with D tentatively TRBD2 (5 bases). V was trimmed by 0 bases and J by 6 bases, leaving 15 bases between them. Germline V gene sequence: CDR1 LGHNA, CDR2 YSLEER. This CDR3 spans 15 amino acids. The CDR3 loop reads CASSQDPRAGSEQYF. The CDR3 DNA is TGCGCCAGCAGCCAAGATCCCCGGGCGGGCTCCGAGCAGTACTTC.